This T cell receptor beta chain was sequenced during a study of blood T cell repertoires in COVID-19. The ends were cut back, 4 bases at V and 0 bases at J, with 12 bases in the middle. The germline CDR1 and CDR2 sequences are KGHDR and SFDVKD. The CDR3 is 15 amino acids. This clone was observed a handful of times. Data came from immunoSEQ multiplex PCR; TCRdb stores just in-frame clones and leaves some out. The sample has approximately 280,000 clones, around 80% seen once. The chain couples TRBV24-1 to TRBJ2-7; TRBD2 is a possible D gene (5 bases). The sample consisted of PBMCs or T cells enriched from blood (not recorded which). This clonotype was obtained from a man aged 35-49 years who had been exposed to COVID-19. This chain's CDR3 is CATSESTRGSYEQYF. The CDR3 DNA reads as TGTGCCACCAGTGAGTCCACCCGGGGCTCCTACGAGCAGTACTTC.